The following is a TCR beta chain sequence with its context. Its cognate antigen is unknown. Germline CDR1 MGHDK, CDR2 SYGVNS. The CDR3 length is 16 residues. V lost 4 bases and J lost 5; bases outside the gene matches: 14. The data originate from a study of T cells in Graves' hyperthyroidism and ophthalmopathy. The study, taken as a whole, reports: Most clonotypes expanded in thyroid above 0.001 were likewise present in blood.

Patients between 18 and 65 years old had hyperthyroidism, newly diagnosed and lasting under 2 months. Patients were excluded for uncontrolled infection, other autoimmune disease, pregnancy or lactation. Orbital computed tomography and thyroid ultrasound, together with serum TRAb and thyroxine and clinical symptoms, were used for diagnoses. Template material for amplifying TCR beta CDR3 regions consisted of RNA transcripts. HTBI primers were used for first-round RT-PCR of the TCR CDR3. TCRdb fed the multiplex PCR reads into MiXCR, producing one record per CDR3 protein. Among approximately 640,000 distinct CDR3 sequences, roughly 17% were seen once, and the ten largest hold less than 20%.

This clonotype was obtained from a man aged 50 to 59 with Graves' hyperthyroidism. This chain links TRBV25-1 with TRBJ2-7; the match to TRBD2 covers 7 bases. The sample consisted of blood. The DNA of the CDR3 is TGTGCCAGCAGTGGTAAGGTGGCTAGCGGCCTTCACGAGCAGTACTTC. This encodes CASSGKVASGLHEQYF.